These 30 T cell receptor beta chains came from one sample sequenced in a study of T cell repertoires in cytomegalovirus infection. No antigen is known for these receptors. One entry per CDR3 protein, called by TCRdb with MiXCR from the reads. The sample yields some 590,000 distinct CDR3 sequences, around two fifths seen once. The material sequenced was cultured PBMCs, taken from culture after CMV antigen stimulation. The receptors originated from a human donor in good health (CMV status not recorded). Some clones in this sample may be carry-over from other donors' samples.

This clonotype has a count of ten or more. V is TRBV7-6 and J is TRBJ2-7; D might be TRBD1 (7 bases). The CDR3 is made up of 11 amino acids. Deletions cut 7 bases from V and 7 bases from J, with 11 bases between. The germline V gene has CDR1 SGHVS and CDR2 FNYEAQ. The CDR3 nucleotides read TGTGCCAGCACCCAGGGGGGAGAGCAGTACTTC. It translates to CASTQGGEQYF.

CDR3 loop: CASSLGPDRITDTQYF. In nucleotides, the CDR3 is TGTGCCAGCAGCTTAGGCCCGGACAGAATCACAGATACGCAGTATTTT. The genes are TRBV11-2 and TRBJ2-3; a possible D gene is TRBD1 (6 bases). Trimming took 1 base from V and 2 from J, leaving 13 bases between them. CDR1 and CDR2 from the germline V gene are SGHAT and FQNNGV. This CDR3 region has 16 residues. Full variable domain (rest looked up from reference TRBV11-2 and TRBJ2-3): EAGVAQSPRYKIIEKRQSVAFWCNPISGHATLYWYQQILGQGPKLLIQFQNNGVVDDSQLPKDRFSAERLKGVDSTLKIQPAKLEDSAVYLCASSLGPDRITDTQYFGPGTRLTVL.

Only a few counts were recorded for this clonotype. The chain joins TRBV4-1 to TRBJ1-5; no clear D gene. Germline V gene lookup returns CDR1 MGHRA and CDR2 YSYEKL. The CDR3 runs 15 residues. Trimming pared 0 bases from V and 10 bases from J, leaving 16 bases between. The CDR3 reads CASSQDLERGSPQHF. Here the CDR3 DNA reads TGCGCCAGCAGCCAAGATCTTGAGAGAGGGAGCCCCCAGCATTTT.

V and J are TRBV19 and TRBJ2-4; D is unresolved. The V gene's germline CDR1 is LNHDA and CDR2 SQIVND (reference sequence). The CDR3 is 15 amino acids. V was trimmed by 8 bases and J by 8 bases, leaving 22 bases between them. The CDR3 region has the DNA TGTGCCAGTTCTCCCTCGGGCCTCACCATGGACATTCAGTACTTC. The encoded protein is CASSPSGLTMDIQYF.

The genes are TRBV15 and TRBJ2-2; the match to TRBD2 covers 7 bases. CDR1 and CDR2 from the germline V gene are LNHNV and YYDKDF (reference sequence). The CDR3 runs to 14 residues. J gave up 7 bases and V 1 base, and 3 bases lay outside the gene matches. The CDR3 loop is CATSRVASGGELFF. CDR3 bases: TGTGCCACCAGCAGAGTGGCTAGCGGCGGGGAGCTGTTTTTT.

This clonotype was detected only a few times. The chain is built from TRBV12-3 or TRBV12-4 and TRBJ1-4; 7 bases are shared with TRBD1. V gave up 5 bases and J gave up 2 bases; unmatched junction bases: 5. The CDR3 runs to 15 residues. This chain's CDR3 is CASSPGTVTNEKLFF. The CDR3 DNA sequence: TGTGCCAGCAGTCCGGGGACAGTCACTAATGAAAAACTGTTTTTT.

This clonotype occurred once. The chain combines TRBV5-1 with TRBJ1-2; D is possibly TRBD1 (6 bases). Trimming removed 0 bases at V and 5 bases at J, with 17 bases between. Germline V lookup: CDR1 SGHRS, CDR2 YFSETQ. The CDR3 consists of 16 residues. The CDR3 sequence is CASSLVRGATPYGYTF. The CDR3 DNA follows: TGCGCCAGCAGCTTGGTTCGGGGGGCAACCCCGTATGGCTACACCTTC. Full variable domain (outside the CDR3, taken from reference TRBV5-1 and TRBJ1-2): KAGVTQTPRYLIKTRGQQVTLSCSPISGHRSVSWYQQTPGQGLQFLFEYFSETQRNKGNFPGRFSGRQFSNSRSEMNVSTLELGDSALYLCASSLVRGATPYGYTFGSGTRLTVV.

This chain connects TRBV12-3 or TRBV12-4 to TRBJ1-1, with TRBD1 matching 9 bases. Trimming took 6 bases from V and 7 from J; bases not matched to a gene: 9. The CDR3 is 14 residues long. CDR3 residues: CASRRLQGAGEAFF. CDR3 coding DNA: TGTGCCAGCAGAAGGCTACAGGGGGCCGGTGAAGCTTTCTTT.

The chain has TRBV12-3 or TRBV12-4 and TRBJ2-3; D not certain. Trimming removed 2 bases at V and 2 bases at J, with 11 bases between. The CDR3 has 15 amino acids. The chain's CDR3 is CASSLTILNTDTQYF. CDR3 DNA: TGTGCCAGCAGTTTAACTATTCTCAACACAGATACGCAGTATTTT.

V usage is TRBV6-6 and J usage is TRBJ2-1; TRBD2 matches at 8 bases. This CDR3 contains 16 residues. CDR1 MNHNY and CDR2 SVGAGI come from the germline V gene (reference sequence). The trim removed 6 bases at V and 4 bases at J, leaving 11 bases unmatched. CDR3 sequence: CASRPSWGGRYNEQFF. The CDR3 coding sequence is TGTGCCAGCAGACCCTCGTGGGGCGGGAGGTACAATGAGCAGTTCTTC.

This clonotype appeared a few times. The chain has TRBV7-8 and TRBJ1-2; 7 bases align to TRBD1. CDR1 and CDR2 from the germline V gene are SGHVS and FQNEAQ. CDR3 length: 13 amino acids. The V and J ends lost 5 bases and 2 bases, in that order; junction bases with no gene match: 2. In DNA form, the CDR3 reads TGTGCCAGCAGCCAACAGGGGAACTATGGCTACACCTTC. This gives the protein CASSQQGNYGYTF.

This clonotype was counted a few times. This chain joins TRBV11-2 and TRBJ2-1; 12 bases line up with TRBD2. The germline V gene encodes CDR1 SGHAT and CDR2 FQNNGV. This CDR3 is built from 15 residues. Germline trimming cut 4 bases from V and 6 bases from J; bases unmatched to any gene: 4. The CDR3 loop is CASSSGLAGFNEQFF. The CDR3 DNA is TGTGCCAGCAGCTCCGGACTAGCGGGGTTCAATGAGCAGTTCTTC.

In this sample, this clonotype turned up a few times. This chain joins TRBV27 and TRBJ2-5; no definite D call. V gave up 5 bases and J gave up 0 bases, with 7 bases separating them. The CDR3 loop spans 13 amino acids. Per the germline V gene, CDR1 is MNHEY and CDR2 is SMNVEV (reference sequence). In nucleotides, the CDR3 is TGTGCCAGCAGTCTACAGTACCAAGAGACCCAGTACTTC. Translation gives CASSLQYQETQYF.

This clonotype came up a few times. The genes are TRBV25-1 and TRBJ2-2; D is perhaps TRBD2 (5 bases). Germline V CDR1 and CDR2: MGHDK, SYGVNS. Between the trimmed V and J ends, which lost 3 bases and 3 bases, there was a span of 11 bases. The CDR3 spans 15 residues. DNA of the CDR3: TGTGCCAGCAGTGATACGAGGGCTTACACCGGGGAGCTGTTTTTT. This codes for CASSDTRAYTGELFF.

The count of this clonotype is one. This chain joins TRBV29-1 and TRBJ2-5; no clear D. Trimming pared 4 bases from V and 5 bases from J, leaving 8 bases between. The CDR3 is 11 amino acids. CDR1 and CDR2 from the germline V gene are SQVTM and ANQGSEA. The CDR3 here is CSVVSGETQYF. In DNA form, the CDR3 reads TGCAGCGTTGTAAGTGGGGAGACCCAGTACTTC.

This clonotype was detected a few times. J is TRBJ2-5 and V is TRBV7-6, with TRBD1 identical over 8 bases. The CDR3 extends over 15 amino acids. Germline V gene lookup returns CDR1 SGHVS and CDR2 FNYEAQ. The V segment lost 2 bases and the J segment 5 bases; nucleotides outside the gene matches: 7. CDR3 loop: CASSLPGTGAETQYF. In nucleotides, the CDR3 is TGTGCCAGCAGCTTACCTGGGACAGGAGCGGAGACCCAGTACTTC.

Here the CDR3 DNA reads TGCAGTGCTATGACAGTGCGCGAGCAGTACTTC. Translating gives CSAMTVREQYF. The rearrangement joins TRBV20-1 to TRBJ2-7; tentative D call: TRBD1 (5 bases). There are 11 residues in the CDR3. Trimming removed 4 bases from V and 6 bases from J, with 10 bases in between. Per germline, CDR1 DFQATT and CDR2 SNEGSKA (reference sequence).

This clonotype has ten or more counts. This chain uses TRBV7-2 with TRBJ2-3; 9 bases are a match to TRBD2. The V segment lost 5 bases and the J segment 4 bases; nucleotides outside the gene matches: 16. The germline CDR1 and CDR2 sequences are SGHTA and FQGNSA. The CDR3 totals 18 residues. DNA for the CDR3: TGTGCCAGCAGCCCCCTGGACGAATGGGTAGCGGGAGCAGATACGCAGTATTTT. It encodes CASSPLDEWVAGADTQYF.

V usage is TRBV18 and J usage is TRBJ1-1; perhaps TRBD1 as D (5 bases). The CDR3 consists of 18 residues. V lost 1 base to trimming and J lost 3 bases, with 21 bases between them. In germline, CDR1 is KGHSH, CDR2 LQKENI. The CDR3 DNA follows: TGTGCCAGCTCACCACGGGTTACGGACGGGGGAAGGGACACTGAAGCTTTCTTT. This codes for CASSPRVTDGGRDTEAFF.

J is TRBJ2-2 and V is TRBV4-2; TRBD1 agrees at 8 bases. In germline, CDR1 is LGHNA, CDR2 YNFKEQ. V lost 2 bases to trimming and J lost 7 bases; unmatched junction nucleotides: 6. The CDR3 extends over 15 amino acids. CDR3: CASSQLDRAHGELFF. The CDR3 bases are TGTGCCAGCAGCCAACTGGACAGGGCGCACGGGGAGCTGTTTTTT.

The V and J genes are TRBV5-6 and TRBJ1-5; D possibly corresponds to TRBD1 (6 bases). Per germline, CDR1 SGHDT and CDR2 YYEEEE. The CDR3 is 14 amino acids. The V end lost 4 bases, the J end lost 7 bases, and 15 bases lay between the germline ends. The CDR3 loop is CASSRVGARQPQHF. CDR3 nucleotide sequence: TGTGCCAGCAGCCGGGTGGGGGCTCGGCAGCCCCAGCATTTT. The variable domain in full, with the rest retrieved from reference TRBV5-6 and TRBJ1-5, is DAGVTQSPTHLIKTRGQQVTLRCSPKSGHDTVSWYQQALGQGPQFIFQYYEEEERQRGNFPDRFSGHQFPNYSSELNVNALLLGDSALYLCASSRVGARQPQHFGDGTRLSIL.

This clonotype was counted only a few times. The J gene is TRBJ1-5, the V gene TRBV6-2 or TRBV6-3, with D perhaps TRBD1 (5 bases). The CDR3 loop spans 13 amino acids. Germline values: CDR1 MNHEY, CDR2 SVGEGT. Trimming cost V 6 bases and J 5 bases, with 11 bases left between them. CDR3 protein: CASRNRSHQPQHF. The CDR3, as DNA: TGTGCCAGCAGAAACAGGTCCCATCAGCCCCAGCATTTT.

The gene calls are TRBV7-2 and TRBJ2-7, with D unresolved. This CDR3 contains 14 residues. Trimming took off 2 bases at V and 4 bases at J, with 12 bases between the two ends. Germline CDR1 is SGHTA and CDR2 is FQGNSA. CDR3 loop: CASSLLGRRYEQYF. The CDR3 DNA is TGTGCCAGCAGCTTATTGGGAAGAAGGTACGAGCAGTACTTC.

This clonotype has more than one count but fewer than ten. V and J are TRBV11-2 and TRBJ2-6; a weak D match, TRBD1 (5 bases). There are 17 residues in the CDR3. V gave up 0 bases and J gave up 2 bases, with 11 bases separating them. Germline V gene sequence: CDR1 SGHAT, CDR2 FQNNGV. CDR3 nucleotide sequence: TGTGCCAGCAGCTTAGATTTGGGGCTGGCTGGGGCCAACGTCCTGACTTTC. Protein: CASSLDLGLAGANVLTF.

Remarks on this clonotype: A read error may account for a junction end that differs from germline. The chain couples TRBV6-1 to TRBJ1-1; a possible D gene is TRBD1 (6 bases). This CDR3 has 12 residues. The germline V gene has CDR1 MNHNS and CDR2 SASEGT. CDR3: CASSDRDTKAFF. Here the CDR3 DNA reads TGTGCCAGCAGCGACCGGGACACTAAAGCTTTCTTT.

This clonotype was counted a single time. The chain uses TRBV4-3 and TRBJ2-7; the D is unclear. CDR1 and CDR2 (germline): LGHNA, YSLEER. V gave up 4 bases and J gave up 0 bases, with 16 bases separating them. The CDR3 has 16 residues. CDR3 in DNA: TGCGCCAGCAGCCTAAAGCCAAAGCTCCTCTCCTACGAGCAGTACTTC. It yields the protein CASSLKPKLLSYEQYF.

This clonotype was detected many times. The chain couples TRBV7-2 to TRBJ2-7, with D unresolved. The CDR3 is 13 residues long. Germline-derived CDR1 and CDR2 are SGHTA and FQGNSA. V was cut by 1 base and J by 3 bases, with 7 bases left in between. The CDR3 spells CASSLGSHYEQYF. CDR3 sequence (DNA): TGTGCCAGCAGCTTAGGATCTCACTACGAGCAGTACTTC.

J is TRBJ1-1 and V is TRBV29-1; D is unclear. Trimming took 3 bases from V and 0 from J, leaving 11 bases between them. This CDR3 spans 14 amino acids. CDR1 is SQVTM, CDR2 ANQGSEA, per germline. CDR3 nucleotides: TGCAGCGTTGACAGGACCCTAATGAACACTGAAGCTTTCTTT. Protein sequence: CSVDRTLMNTEAFF.

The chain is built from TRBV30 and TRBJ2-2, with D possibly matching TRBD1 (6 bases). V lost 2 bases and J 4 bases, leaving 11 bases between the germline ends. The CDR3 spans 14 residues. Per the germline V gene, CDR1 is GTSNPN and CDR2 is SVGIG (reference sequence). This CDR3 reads CAWSKTGPTGELFF. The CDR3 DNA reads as TGTGCCTGGAGTAAAACAGGGCCCACCGGGGAGCTGTTTTTT.

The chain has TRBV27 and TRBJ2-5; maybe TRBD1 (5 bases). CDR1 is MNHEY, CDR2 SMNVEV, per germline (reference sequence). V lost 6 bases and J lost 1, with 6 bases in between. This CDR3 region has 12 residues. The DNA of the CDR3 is TGTGCCAGCAGGGGGCCCCAAGAGACCCAGTACTTC. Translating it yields CASRGPQETQYF.